This T cell receptor (beta chain) was profiled in a study of cytomegalovirus exposure and HLA in healthy donors. Findings of the study overall: Later, an analysis found that common viral pathogens appeared to be linked with several of the most significant clusters. Analysis was carried out at a later point, and it linked a missense DCLRE1C variant to TCR beta V- and J-gene trimming.

This clone has a handful of counts. The antigen is unknown. Researchers ran the PCR with 60 Vbeta and 13 Jbeta primers. The method was immunoSEQ multiplex PCR; TCRdb's version includes in-frame clones alone and lacks a portion of them. The sample lists about 200,000 clones; about 81% were seen once. Germline V gene lookup returns CDR1 WSHSY and CDR2 SAAADI. This CDR3 has 12 residues. V was pared by 5 bases and J by 5 bases, with 9 bases between. Healthy bone marrow donors made up the donor group. The sample consisted of PBMCs. The origin of this receptor is a woman aged 50 to 60 in good health and CMV-seropositive. V usage is TRBV10-2 and J usage is TRBJ1-1, with D perhaps matching TRBD1 (5 bases). The CDR3 DNA reads as TGCGCCAGCAGTCAAAAGGGGACTGAAGCTTTCTTT. It yields the protein CASSQKGTEAFF.